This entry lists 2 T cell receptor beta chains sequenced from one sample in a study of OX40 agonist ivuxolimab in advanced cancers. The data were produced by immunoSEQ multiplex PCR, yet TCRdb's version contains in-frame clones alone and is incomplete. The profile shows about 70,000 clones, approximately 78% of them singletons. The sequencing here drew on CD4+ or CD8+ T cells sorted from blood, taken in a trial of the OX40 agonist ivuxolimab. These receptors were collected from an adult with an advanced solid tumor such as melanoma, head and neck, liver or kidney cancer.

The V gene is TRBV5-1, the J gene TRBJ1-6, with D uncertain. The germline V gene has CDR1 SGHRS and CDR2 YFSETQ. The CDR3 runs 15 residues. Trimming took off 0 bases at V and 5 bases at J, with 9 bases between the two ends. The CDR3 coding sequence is TGCGCCAGCAGCTTGGAAGGAGTCAATAATTCACCCCTCCACTTT. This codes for CASSLEGVNNSPLHF.

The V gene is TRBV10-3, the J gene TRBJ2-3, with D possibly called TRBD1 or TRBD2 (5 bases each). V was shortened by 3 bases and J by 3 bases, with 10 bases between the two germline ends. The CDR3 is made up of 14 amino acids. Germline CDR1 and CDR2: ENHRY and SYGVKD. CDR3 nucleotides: TGTGCCATCAGTGACCCGGGACGAACAGATACGCAGTATTTT. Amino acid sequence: CAISDPGRTDTQYF.